The 10 T cell receptor beta chains below all came from one sample that was sequenced in a study of shared clonotypes between healthy human individuals. Measured with immunoSEQ multiplex PCR; TCRdb has only the in-frame clones, and not every one. The sample shows some 980,000 clones, 70% to 85% of them seen only once. The specimen was memory CD4+ T cells sorted from blood. Subset given: CD45RA-negative fraction. Receptors were obtained from a man younger than 35 in good health.

The chain employs TRBV5-1 and TRBJ2-2, with TRBD2 as a possible D gene (6 bases). The CDR3 totals 14 residues. Looked up from germline, CDR1 is SGHRS and CDR2 is YFSETQ. The V end lost 4 bases, the J end lost 4 bases, and 11 bases lay between the germline ends. Here the CDR3 reads CASSPGTSTGELFF. The CDR3 DNA sequence: TGCGCCAGCAGCCCCGGGACTTCCACCGGGGAGCTGTTTTTT.

The chain combines TRBV7-2 with TRBJ1-3; D possibly corresponds to TRBD1 (5 bases). The V end was cut by 8 bases, the J end by 4 bases, with 18 bases between. The germline CDR1 and CDR2 sequences are SGHTA and FQGNSA. The CDR3 extends over 15 amino acids. The CDR3 sequence: CASGGKGGLGNTIYF. CDR3 nucleotides: TGTGCCAGCGGGGGAAAGGGTGGCCTCGGAAACACCATATATTTT.

The chain combines TRBV14 with TRBJ2-7; TRBD1 matches 12 bases. V gave up 5 bases and J gave up 5 bases; unmatched junction bases: 7. Germline CDR1 and CDR2: SGHDN and FVKESK. CDR3 length: 15 amino acids. The CDR3 nucleotides are TGTGCCAGCAGCTCCCGGGACAGGGGGCTTCACGAGCAGTACTTC. It translates to CASSSRDRGLHEQYF.

This chain uses TRBV28 with TRBJ1-1, with D possibly TRBD1 on 6 matching bases. Per germline, CDR1 MDHEN and CDR2 SYDVKM. CDR3 size: 14 residues. Trimming took 5 bases from V and 3 from J, leaving 13 bases between them. CDR3 loop: CASSLRRGYTEAFF. In DNA, the CDR3 is TGTGCCAGCAGTCTCCGGAGGGGGTACACTGAAGCTTTCTTT.

The rearrangement uses TRBV6-5 and TRBJ2-4; D not certain. The germline CDR1 and CDR2 sequences are MNHEY and SVGAGI. With 11 bases removed from V and 0 bases from J, the gap between germline ends came to 14 bases. The CDR3 covers 14 residues. CDR3 nucleotides: TGTGCCGGGAAAATTTGGGTAGCCAAAAACATTCAGTACTTC. Its protein product is CAGKIWVAKNIQYF.

This clone was found a few times. This rearrangement joins TRBV19 to TRBJ1-5; 9 nucleotides line up with TRBD1. V shed 10 bases and J 3 bases; nucleotides not matched to a gene: 4. From germline, CDR1 is LNHDA and CDR2 SQIVND (reference sequence). The CDR3 is 13 residues long. DNA for the CDR3: TGTGCCACAGGGGACAGGGACAATCAGCCCCAGCATTTT. The encoded protein is CATGDRDNQPQHF.

The chain employs TRBV18 and TRBJ2-1; 12 bases fit TRBD1. The CDR3 runs 15 residues. In germline, CDR1 is KGHSH, CDR2 LQKENI. V gave up 6 bases and J gave up 6 bases; unmatched junction bases: 6. Here the CDR3 DNA reads TGTGCCAGCTCTCCGGGACAGGGGGCTGGCAATGAGCAGTTCTTC. Protein sequence: CASSPGQGAGNEQFF.

This clone showed up just a few times. The chain is built from TRBV21-1 and TRBJ2-1; TRBD2, the D gene given by the table, was not confirmed from the DNA. TRBV21-1 is recorded as a pseudogene. The length of the CDR3 is 13 residues. Here the CDR3 reads CASSKGGLNEQFF. The CDR3 DNA sequence: TGTGCCAGCAGCAAAGGCGGCCTCAATGAGCAGTTCTTC.

This clone was picked up a small number of times. Other nucleotide sequences from this sample produce the same CDR3. The chain joins TRBV10-3 to TRBJ1-3, with a tentative D call TRBD1 (5 bases). The germline V gene has CDR1 ENHRY and CDR2 SYGVKD. Trimming took off 2 bases at V and 0 bases at J, with 8 bases between the two ends. The CDR3 is 15 amino acids. The CDR3 protein is CAISEQGPSGNTIYF. For the CDR3, the DNA is TGTGCCATCAGTGAGCAGGGACCCTCTGGAAACACCATATATTTT.

The V and J genes are TRBV30 and TRBJ2-7, with D perhaps assigned TRBD1 or TRBD2 (5 bases each). Germline lookup yields CDR1 GTSNPN and CDR2 SVGIG (reference sequence). The length of the CDR3 is 13 residues. Trimming took 0 bases from V and 5 from J, leaving 11 bases between them. CDR3 sequence (DNA): TGTGCCTGGAGTGTAGAGGGGATCAACGAGCAGTACTTC. Protein: CAWSVEGINEQYF.